This T cell receptor beta chain came from a study of a mutant IDH1 vaccine in newly diagnosed glioma. Study-wide background: Investigators started vaccination 4-6 weeks after radiotherapy alone, or with temozolomide cycles.

Overall study findings and caveats: The occurrence of vaccine-induced immune responses was seen in around 94% of patients.

Indicated time point: week 35, safety follow-up. In the vaccine, a single dose held 300 ug of the mutant IDH1 20-mer peptide, along with topical imiquimod. Patients were given eight vaccinations, scheduled in weeks 1, 3, 5, 7, 11, 15, 19 and 23. Donor diagnoses consisted of new WHO grade 3 or 4 IDH1-mutant, ATRX-lost astrocytomas. Repertoires were generated with immunoSEQ multiplex PCR, while TCRdb's copy carries only in-frame clones and drops some. The sample holds approximately 50,000 clones, roughly 90% seen once. Per germline, CDR1 SGHVS and CDR2 FQNEAQ. The CDR3 has 14 amino acids. V lost 5 bases to trimming and J lost 7 bases, with 18 bases between them. With regard to this clone: What it recognizes is unknown.

This clonotype originated in a man aged 35 to 55 with glioma. The chain employs TRBV7-8 and TRBJ2-7; D unresolved. The sequencing here drew on PBMCs, taken from a glioma patient whose treatment included an IDH1 peptide vaccine. This CDR3 reads CASSQDAFAREQYF. In nucleotides, the CDR3 is TGTGCCAGCAGCCAAGATGCCTTCGCTCGGGAGCAGTACTTC.